This TCR beta chain was identified in a study of cytomegalovirus exposure and HLA in healthy donors. Looking at the study overall: An early release of data contained around 80 million unique TCRs, which came from HLA-typed donors. Study conclusions and caveats: Most of the CMV-associated TCR beta chains (in a later analysis) appeared to be HLA-restricted. Donors were assumed by presence/absence analyses to have roughly uniform sequencing depth. TCR beta sequences reportedly predicted the HLA-A and HLA-B alleles of most subjects accurately.

As concerns this clone: Its cognate antigen is unknown.

The PCR made use of 60 Vbeta and 13 Jbeta primers. Only in-frame clones appear in the TCRdb table, and some are missing; sequencing was by immunoSEQ multiplex PCR. The sample carries almost 200,000 clones, roughly 77% recorded once. Germline CDR1 reads GTSNPN; CDR2 reads SVGIG (reference sequence). Trimming took off 0 bases at V and 3 bases at J, with 14 bases between the two ends. The CDR3 contains 15 residues. This clonotype originated in a male donor in good health and CMV-seropositive. Input material: PBMCs. The J gene is TRBJ2-5, the V gene TRBV30; the D is unclear. The CDR3 loop is CAWSVPVRHKETQYF. Here the CDR3 DNA reads TGTGCCTGGAGTGTACCAGTGAGACACAAAGAGACCCAGTACTTC.